Included here is one T cell receptor beta chain sequence, with context. Its antigen is unknown. No clone much larger than this one lies a single base away; base qualities are absent. This record belongs to a study of blood T cell repertoires in COVID-19 (TCRdb year 2020). For the wider study: Samples from collaborators originated in the United States, Italy and Spain and spanned both the acute and convalescent phases of COVID-19. Sample metadata almost always included a de-identified subject ID, COVID-19 status, age in years and sex. HLA class I and class II types, where available, came from metadata supplied by the sample provider rather than from assay-based typing. The samples were drawn from two sources: the first 160 participants of the ongoing ImmuneRACE study, and 1,000 to 1,500 subjects contributed by 6 global collaborators. Subjects who had been exposed to COVID-19, were actively infected with it, or had recovered from it provided the deeply sampled blood TCRbeta repertoires that made up the dataset. The material from the prospective study consisted of cDNA or gDNA derived from T cells, B-cell-depleted T cells, or PBMCs. A freely available public database, intended as a resource for researchers studying the immune response to SARS-CoV-2, is where the repertoires were released.

TCRbeta CDR3 regions were amplified from genomic DNA by means of the immunoSEQ Assay, a bias-controlled multiplex PCR. The paper's data handling went like this. The number of nucleated cells in each sample was estimated by amplification of reference gene primers within the assay. To quantify the absolute abundance of each unique TCRbeta CDR3 rearrangement, sequence reads were collapsed and filtered. For each sample, productive Simpson clonality was calculated as the square root of Simpson's diversity index over productive rearrangements. In its TCRdb copy, this immuneACCESS table keeps in-frame sequences only and misses some clones. Where compared with another copy, unresolved V genes explain less than half of these, and the others have no known cause. Clone size and the V and J calls come from that table; the DNA yielded D and trimming. The sample table contains approximately 220,000 clones; only one count was recorded for roughly 80% of them. Approximately 8.7% of the sample is taken by the ten largest.

Broad study findings and their caveats: How much clinical and demographic metadata was included differed by source and by participant, and the metadata was provided uncurated.

Each collaborating institution followed its own protocols to collect whole blood in K2EDTA tubes. For TCRbeta analysis, collaborators shipped samples in one of three forms: frozen whole blood, isolated PBMCs, or DNA extracted from either of those sample types. The clonotype originates from a woman older than 75 with acute or convalescent COVID-19. The sequenced sample was peripheral blood.

The base sequence is TGTGCCAGCAGCTGGACAGGGACCAATGAGCAGTTCTTC. Protein translation: CASSWTGTNEQFF. The V and J genes are TRBV5-6 and TRBJ2-1, with TRBD1 matching 8 junction bases. There are 13 amino acids in the CDR3, from cysteine to phenylalanine inclusive. Only the CDR3 region is kept as DNA, spanning 39 bases read in frame from base 1. Compared with germline, V lacks 3 bases and J lacks 6 bases; bases without a gene match: 2. CDR1 and CDR2 are read off the germline V gene as SGHDT and YYEEEE.